A single sample is the source of the 25 T cell receptor beta chains below, sequenced in a study of blood T cell repertoires in COVID-19. TCRdb's table, derived via immunoSEQ multiplex PCR, lists solely in-frame clones and lacks some. Of 160,000 or so clones listed, 80% to 90% are singletons. Sequences were obtained from PBMCs or T cells enriched from blood (not recorded which). These receptors were collected from a man aged 45-65 years who had recovered from COVID-19.

This clone was picked up one time. The chain has TRBV5-4 and TRBJ2-5; 7 bases align to TRBD1. The CDR3 covers 14 residues. Looked up from germline, CDR1 is SGHNT and CDR2 is YYREEE (reference sequence). The trim removed 5 bases at V and 4 bases at J, leaving 8 bases unmatched. In nucleotides, the CDR3 is TGTGCCAGCAGTTCACGACAGGGTGGAGAGACCCAGTACTTC. This sequence encodes CASSSRQGGETQYF.

This clone was seen once. This chain links TRBV9 with TRBJ2-3, with 10 bases identical to TRBD1. The CDR3 has 14 amino acids. Per the germline V gene, CDR1 is SGDLS and CDR2 is YYNGEE. V lost 4 bases and J lost 5; bases outside the gene matches: 4. The CDR3 nucleotides are TGTGCCAGCAGCAAAGGGGACAGGGGAGATACGCAGTATTTT. Residues: CASSKGDRGDTQYF.

The chain links TRBV5-1 to TRBJ1-5, with 7 bases identical to TRBD1. The CDR3 spans 16 residues. Germline V gene lookup returns CDR1 SGHRS and CDR2 YFSETQ. V trimming: 4 bases; J trimming: 1 base; junction bases outside the gene matches: 8. The CDR3 DNA reads TGCGCCAGCAGCCCGGGTGGGACAGTGAGCAATCAGCCCCAGCATTTT. It specifies CASSPGGTVSNQPQHF.

The V and J genes are TRBV18 and TRBJ2-7; tentative D call: TRBD1 (6 bases). CDR1 is KGHSH and CDR2 is LQKENI in the germline V gene. The CDR3 totals 13 residues. The V end was cut by 6 bases, the J end by 0 bases, with 9 bases between. CDR3 loop: CASSDRLSYEQYF. DNA of the CDR3: TGTGCCAGCTCCGACAGGCTCTCCTACGAGCAGTACTTC.

This CDR3 is CASSLVPDSRETQYF. CDR3 DNA sequence: TGTGCCAGCAGCTTAGTCCCCGACAGCAGAGAGACCCAGTACTTC. V is TRBV7-9 and J is TRBJ2-5; tentative D call: TRBD1 (5 bases). The germline V gene encodes CDR1 SEHNR and CDR2 FQNEAQ (reference sequence). This CDR3 is 15 amino acids long. V lost 1 base and J 4 bases, leaving 13 bases between the germline ends.

The chain combines TRBV7-8 with TRBJ2-1, with TRBD1 identical over 8 bases. Trimming took 2 bases from V and 8 from J; bases not matched to a gene: 11. Germline CDR1 SGHVS, CDR2 FQNEAQ. This CDR3 comprises 16 residues. DNA of the CDR3: TGTGCCAGCAGCTTAACGCGGCAGGGGGCCGTCTATGAGCAGTTCTTC. This encodes CASSLTRQGAVYEQFF.

The CDR3 here is CASSLRTGITEAFF. As DNA, the CDR3 is TGTGCCAGCAGCCTTCGGACAGGGATCACTGAAGCTTTCTTT. The V call is TRBV3-1 (or the pseudogene TRBV3-2), the J call TRBJ1-1; 8 nucleotides match TRBD1. Germline loops: CDR1 LGHDT, CDR2 YNNKEL (reference sequence). Unmatched junction bases numbered 5, after V lost 4 bases and J lost 4 bases. The CDR3 sequence is 14 residues long.

The chain is built from TRBV6-6 and TRBJ1-1; D not resolved. The CDR3 runs to 14 residues. Trimming took off 4 bases at V and 0 bases at J, with 9 bases between the two ends. Germline CDR1 is MNHNY and CDR2 is SVGAGI (reference sequence). The DNA for the CDR3 is TGTGCCAGCAGTTCGCACAGCCTGAACACTGAAGCTTTCTTT. This encodes CASSSHSLNTEAFF.

The V gene is TRBV5-1, the J gene TRBJ1-1, with TRBD1 matching 10 bases. The junction had 5 bases not matched to a gene; V was cut back by 5 bases and J by 1 base. Germline CDR1 is SGHRS and CDR2 is YFSETQ. There are 15 residues in the CDR3. CDR3 loop: CASRPGQGQNTEAFF. DNA for the CDR3: TGCGCCAGCAGACCGGGACAGGGGCAGAACACTGAAGCTTTCTTT.

This clone was picked up a small number of times. The chain is built from TRBV2 and TRBJ2-2, with 10 bases identical to TRBD1. The CDR3 covers 17 residues. The ends lost 6 bases at V and 4 bases at J; junction bases unmatched: 11. Germline CDR1 is SNHLY and CDR2 is FYNNEI. The CDR3, as DNA: TGTGCCAGCAGGGAGCGACAGGGGGCCGGCTTCACCGGGGAGCTGTTTTTT. Protein: CASRERQGAGFTGELFF.

The chain has TRBV11-1 and TRBJ1-1; D not resolved. This CDR3 spans 13 amino acids. V was shortened by 5 bases and J by 4 bases, with 11 bases between the two germline ends. The V gene's germline CDR1 is SGHAT and CDR2 FQDESV (reference sequence). The CDR3 is CASSQALPTEAFF. CDR3 bases: TGTGCCAGCAGCCAAGCCCTCCCCACTGAAGCTTTCTTT.

In this sample, this clone turned up a few times. The rearrangement uses TRBV2 and TRBJ1-4, with 8 bases identical to TRBD1. The germline gives CDR1 SNHLY, CDR2 FYNNEI. V shed 4 bases and J 4 bases; nucleotides not matched to a gene: 5. This CDR3 contains 15 residues. The CDR3 is CASSARGQGNEKLFF. Here the CDR3 DNA reads TGTGCCAGCAGTGCCAGGGGGCAGGGTAATGAAAAACTGTTTTTT.

The chain has TRBV7-2 and TRBJ1-3, with 10 nucleotides matching TRBD1. CDR3 length equals 17 residues. Germline trimming cut 3 bases from V and 0 bases from J; bases unmatched to any gene: 5. Germline V gene lookup returns CDR1 SGHTA and CDR2 FQGNSA. CDR3 sequence (DNA): TGTGCCAGCAGCTTGGTGACAGGGGGCCGCTCTGGAAACACCATATATTTT. Its protein product is CASSLVTGGRSGNTIYF. Full variable domain (rest looked up from reference TRBV7-2 and TRBJ1-3): GAGVSQSPSNKVTEKGKDVELRCDPISGHTALYWYRQSLGQGLEFLIYFQGNSAPDKSGLPSDRFSAERTGGSVSTLTIQRTQQEDSAVYLCASSLVTGGRSGNTIYFGEGSWLTVV.

The chain couples TRBV18 to TRBJ1-6, with 8 bases matching TRBD1. This CDR3 has 15 residues. V dropped 1 base and J dropped 12; count of bases not matched to a gene: 8. Germline V lookup: CDR1 KGHSH, CDR2 LQKENI. CDR3 coding DNA: TGTGCCAGCTCACCACTACAGGGGGATAGGCGACCCCTCCACTTT. Translating it yields CASSPLQGDRRPLHF.

This chain uses TRBV7-2 with TRBJ2-5; D may be TRBD2 (5 bases). Germline loops: CDR1 SGHTA, CDR2 FQGNSA. The CDR3 sequence is 14 residues long. Between the trimmed V and J ends, which lost 2 bases and 1 base, there was a span of 8 bases. CDR3 bases: TGTGCCAGCAGCTTAAACCGGGGCCAAGAGACCCAGTACTTC. Translation gives CASSLNRGQETQYF.

The J gene is TRBJ1-4, the V gene TRBV18; D may be TRBD1 (6 bases). V gave up 5 bases and J gave up 5 bases, with 15 bases separating them. Germline lookup yields CDR1 KGHSH and CDR2 LQKENI. This CDR3 contains 15 residues. The CDR3 region is CASSGSGTFNEKLFF. For the CDR3, the DNA is TGTGCCAGCTCAGGATCCGGGACATTCAATGAAAAACTGTTTTTT.

The rearrangement joins TRBV5-1 to TRBJ2-1, with a weak D call TRBD2 (5 bases). There are 13 residues in the CDR3. Germline CDR1 reads SGHRS; CDR2 reads YFSETQ. V lost 0 bases and J 10 bases, leaving 11 bases between the germline ends. The CDR3 sequence: CASSLDIAYEQFF. The DNA for the CDR3 is TGCGCCAGCAGCTTGGATATAGCGTACGAGCAGTTCTTC.

V gene TRBV10-3 combines with J gene TRBJ1-2; D may be TRBD1 (5 bases). The germline V and J ends were trimmed by 10 bases and 8 bases, with 17 bases remaining between them. Germline V gives CDR1 ENHRY, CDR2 SYGVKD. The CDR3 totals 12 residues. CDR3 loop: CATSAGIGGYTF. CDR3 coding DNA: TGTGCCACGAGCGCAGGGATTGGAGGCTACACCTTC.

The gene calls are TRBV15 and TRBJ1-5; TRBD1 might be the D (6 bases). The germline V gene encodes CDR1 LNHNV and CDR2 YYDKDF (reference sequence). The V and J ends lost 0 bases and 4 bases respectively, with 10 bases between them. The length of the CDR3 is 15 residues. For the CDR3, the DNA is TGTGCCACCAGCAGAGATATCGGACAGAATCAGCCCCAGCATTTT. This gives the protein CATSRDIGQNQPQHF.

V is TRBV3-1 (or the pseudogene TRBV3-2) and J is TRBJ2-7; a possible D gene is TRBD2 (6 bases). Germline CDR1 reads LGHDT; CDR2 reads YNNKEL (reference sequence). V lost 4 bases and J 7 bases, leaving 14 bases between the germline ends. The CDR3 spans 13 residues. CDR3 sequence (DNA): TGTGCCAGCAGCCCCCGGATAGGGAGGGAGCAGTACTTC. This sequence encodes CASSPRIGREQYF.

The gene calls are TRBV24-1 and TRBJ1-2; no clear D gene. The CDR3 extends over 13 amino acids. Germline lookup yields CDR1 KGHDR and CDR2 SFDVKD. Trimming stripped 6 bases from V and 4 bases from J, with 11 bases between. In nucleotides, the CDR3 is TGTGCCACCAGTCCTGGAGGTGTCTATGGCTACACCTTC. It yields the protein CATSPGGVYGYTF.

This sequence joins TRBV7-9 and TRBJ1-1; D might be TRBD1 (5 bases). The germline V gene encodes CDR1 SEHNR and CDR2 FQNEAQ (reference sequence). V shed 1 base and J shed 9 bases, with 18 bases lying between them. The CDR3 loop spans 15 amino acids. The CDR3 region has the DNA TGTGCCAGCAGCTTAGTTAATGGCAGGGATGTGAAAGCTTTCTTT. The encoded protein is CASSLVNGRDVKAFF.

The chain employs TRBV28 and TRBJ1-2; D is unresolved. This CDR3 region has 14 residues. Germline values: CDR1 MDHEN, CDR2 SYDVKM. V was cut by 5 bases and J by 1 base, with 11 bases left in between. CDR3 amino acids: CASSIQVLNYGYTF. In DNA, the CDR3 is TGTGCCAGCAGTATCCAGGTTCTTAACTATGGCTACACCTTC.

The V and J genes are TRBV7-3 and TRBJ2-6; D unresolved. The CDR3 runs 16 residues. V lost 1 base and J 0 bases, leaving 7 bases between the germline ends. CDR1 is SGHTA, CDR2 FQGTGA, per germline. The DNA of the CDR3 is TGTGCCAGCAGCTTAAATCGGGTCTCTGGGGCCAACGTCCTGACTTTC. Its translation: CASSLNRVSGANVLTF.

The chain's CDR3 is CASSLTTEVGYTF. DNA of the CDR3: TGTGCCAGCAGCTTAACGACGGAGGTTGGCTACACCTTC. The V gene is TRBV7-3, the J gene TRBJ1-2; D unresolved. The V end was cut by 0 bases, the J end by 7 bases, with 9 bases between. Looked up from germline, CDR1 is SGHTA and CDR2 is FQGTGA. This CDR3 comprises 13 residues.